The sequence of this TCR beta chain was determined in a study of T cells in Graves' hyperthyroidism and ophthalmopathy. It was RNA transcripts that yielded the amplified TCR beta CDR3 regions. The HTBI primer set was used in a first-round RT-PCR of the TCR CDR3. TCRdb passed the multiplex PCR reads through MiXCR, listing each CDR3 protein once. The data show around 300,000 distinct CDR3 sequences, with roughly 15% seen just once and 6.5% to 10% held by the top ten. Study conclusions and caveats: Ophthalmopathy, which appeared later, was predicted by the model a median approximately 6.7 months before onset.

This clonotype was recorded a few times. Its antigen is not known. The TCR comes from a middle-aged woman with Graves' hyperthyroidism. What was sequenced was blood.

Here the CDR3 DNA reads TGTGCCAGCAGCCAGGGGACTAGCGGGAGGTCCTACGAGCAGTACTTC. Translating gives CASSQGTSGRSYEQYF. V and J are TRBV7-9 and TRBJ2-7, with 15 bases matching TRBD2. The CDR3 extends over 16 amino acids. With V trimmed by 5 bases and J by 1 base, 3 bases remained unmatched. Germline lookup yields CDR1 SEHNR and CDR2 FQNEAQ (reference sequence).